The clone carrying this T cell receptor beta chain was seen ten or more times. Antigen specificity is unknown. This sample stems from a study of metastatic and nonmetastatic thyroid tumors. Looking at the study overall: It was across blood and tumor or nodule tissue from malignant and benign thyroid patients that repertoires were compared. Study findings and constraints: Malignant tumors reportedly showed significantly higher TCR beta diversity than benign nodules in both blood and tumor.

The authors' processing: It was from CDR3 differences across clinicopathological groups that a distant-metastasis classifier for papillary thyroid cancer was built. TCRdb re-clonotyped the PCR reads through MiXCR. TCRdb assigned the V and J calls; the authors' analysis was not used. This table holds tens of thousands of clones, about 12% found once. Among the patients, none had received any treatment before thyroid surgery. Trimming took 5 bases from V and 8 from J, leaving 13 bases between them. The CDR3 totals 13 residues. CDR1 is SGHTA and CDR2 is FQGNSA in the germline V gene. The chain is built from TRBV7-2 and TRBJ2-1; D is unclear. The receptor was derived from a male donor with papillary thyroid cancer or a benign thyroid nodule (not recorded which). Some clones in this sample may be carry-over from other donors' samples. The material sequenced was blood. CDR3 sequence (DNA): TGTGCCAGCAGCATCCTCAGGAGCGATGAGCAGTTCTTC. Translated, it gives CASSILRSDEQFF.